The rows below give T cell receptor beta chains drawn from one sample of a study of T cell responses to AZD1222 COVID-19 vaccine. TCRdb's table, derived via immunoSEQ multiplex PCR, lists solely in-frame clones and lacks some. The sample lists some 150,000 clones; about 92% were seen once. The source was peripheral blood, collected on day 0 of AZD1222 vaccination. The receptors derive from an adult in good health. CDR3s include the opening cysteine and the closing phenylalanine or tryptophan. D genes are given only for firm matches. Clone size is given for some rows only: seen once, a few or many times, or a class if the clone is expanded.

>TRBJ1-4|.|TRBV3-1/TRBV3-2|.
CASSQVATGETDREKLFF
TGTGCCAGCAGCCAGGTCGCCACCGGAGAGACAGACCGTGAAAAACTGTTTTTT
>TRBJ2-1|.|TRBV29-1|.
CSVFVIVSNEQFF
TGCAGCGTTTTCGTTATAGTGTCCAATGAGCAGTTCTTC
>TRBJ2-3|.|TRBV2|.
CASSEVGFWSTDTQYF
TGTGCCAGCAGTGAAGTTGGATTTTGGAGCACAGATACGCAGTATTTT
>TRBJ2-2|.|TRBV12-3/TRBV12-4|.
CASSLYSGELFF
TGTGCCAGCAGTTTATATTCCGGGGAGCTGTTTTTT
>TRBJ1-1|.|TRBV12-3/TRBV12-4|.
CASSPRQSEAFF
TGTGCCAGCAGCCCCCGACAGTCTGAAGCTTTCTTT
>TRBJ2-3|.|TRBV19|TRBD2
CASSMSGGGDTQYF
TGTGCCAGTAGTATGTCTGGCGGGGGAGATACGCAGTATTTT
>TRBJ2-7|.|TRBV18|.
CASSPFGQGKKYF
TGTGCCAGCTCACCATTCGGGCAGGGAAAGAAGTACTTC
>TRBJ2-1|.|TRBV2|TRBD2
CASSGSGGSYNEQFF
TGTGCCAGCAGTGGGTCGGGGGGGTCCTACAATGAGCAGTTCTTC
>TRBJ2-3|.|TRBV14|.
CASSQASRHTDTQYF
TGTGCCAGCAGCCAAGCCTCCAGGCACACAGATACGCAGTATTTT
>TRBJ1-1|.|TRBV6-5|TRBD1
CASRGQSNTEAFF
TGTGCCAGCAGGGGACAGTCCAACACTGAAGCTTTCTTT
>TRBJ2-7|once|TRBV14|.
CASSPGRFTPYEQYF
TGTGCCAGCAGCCCGGGACGGTTCACTCCCTACGAGCAGTACTTC
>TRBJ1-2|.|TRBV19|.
CASTPLGSAYGYTF
TGTGCCAGTACCCCCTTAGGGAGTGCCTATGGCTACACCTTC
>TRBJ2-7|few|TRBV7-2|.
CASSLQPSLGGVQYF
TGTGCCAGCAGCTTACAGCCTTCTCTGGGGGGAGTGCAGTACTTC
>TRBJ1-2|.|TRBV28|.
CASSAPGSNYGYTF
TGTGCCAGCAGTGCCCCGGGCAGTAACTATGGCTACACCTTC
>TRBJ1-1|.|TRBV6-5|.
CASSSAGEVTEAFF
TGTGCCAGCAGCAGTGCAGGGGAGGTCACTGAAGCTTTCTTT
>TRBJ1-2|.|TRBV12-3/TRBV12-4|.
CASSFDFYGYTF
TGTGCCAGCAGTTTCGACTTCTATGGCTACACCTTC
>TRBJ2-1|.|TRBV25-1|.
CASSDRRAAYNEQFF
TGTGCCAGCAGTGATCGACGGGCGGCCTACAATGAGCAGTTCTTC